What follows are 7 T cell receptor beta chains derived from one specimen sequenced in a study of CD8 T cells in Susac syndrome (dated by TCRdb to about 2019). Receptor libraries were prepared by the immunoSEQ multiplex PCR assay. RNA was extracted with the RNeasy kit and 0.5 to 1 ug was reverse transcribed using random hexamers. TCRdb handled the public reads itself, with Q25 trimming in fastp and clone calling in MiXCR, and kept productive beta chains. Under each unique CDR3 protein, matching rows form one entry showing the most common genes and DNA. Within this sample are about 240,000 distinct CDR3 sequences, with 95% to 97% of them counted one time only. The ten largest make up approximately 0.1% of the sample. The material sequenced was CD4+ T cells from PBMCs. The receptors were gathered from a human donor with Susac syndrome.

This clonotype has a handful of counts. This sequence joins TRBV15 and TRBJ2-7, with 7 nucleotides matching TRBD1. This CDR3 has 14 amino acids. V lost 3 bases and J lost 2; bases outside the gene matches: 4. Germline V CDR1 and CDR2: LNHNV, YYDKDF (reference sequence). The CDR3 sequence: CATSRDRLTYEQYF. The CDR3 DNA follows: TGTGCCACCAGCAGGGACAGGCTGACCTACGAGCAGTACTTC.

The chain has TRBV12-3 or TRBV12-4 and TRBJ1-5, with 7 bases that match TRBD1. The CDR3 contains 16 residues. Unmatched junction bases numbered 9, after V lost 0 bases and J lost 7 bases. The CDR3 sequence: CASSLALGGRGQPQHF. For the CDR3, the DNA is TGTGCCAGCAGTTTAGCGCTCGGTGGCAGGGGGCAGCCCCAGCATTTT.

The chain employs TRBV30 and TRBJ2-3; D remains unclear. This CDR3 is 11 amino acids long. V was cut by 5 bases and J by 6 bases, with 9 bases left in between. From germline, CDR1 is GTSNPN and CDR2 SVGIG (reference sequence). CDR3 region: CAWVMGDTQYF. The CDR3 nucleotides read TGTGCCTGGGTCATGGGGGATACGCAGTATTTT.

This clonotype occurred once. The chain is built from TRBV7-2 and TRBJ2-6; D unresolved. V was shortened by 1 base and J by 2 bases, with 6 bases between the two germline ends. The CDR3 contains 15 residues. From germline, CDR1 is SGHTA and CDR2 FQGNSA. CDR3 nucleotide sequence: TGTGCCAGCAGCTTAGAACCCACTGGGGCCAACGTCCTGACTTTC. Translated, it gives CASSLEPTGANVLTF.

The chain combines TRBV30 with TRBJ1-1; D gene ambiguous. Germline V gene sequence: CDR1 GTSNPN, CDR2 SVGIG (reference sequence). This CDR3 contains 12 residues. V gave up 3 bases and J gave up 0 bases, with 5 bases separating them. DNA for the CDR3: TGTGCCTGGAGCGAAATGAACACTGAAGCTTTCTTT. Translating gives CAWSEMNTEAFF.

This chain connects TRBV9 to TRBJ1-1; the match to TRBD1 covers 7 bases. Unmatched junction bases numbered 4, after V lost 2 bases and J lost 3 bases. Germline V CDR1 and CDR2: SGDLS, YYNGEE. CDR3 length equals 14 residues. In DNA form, the CDR3 reads TGTGCCAGCAGCGTGGGACAGCGAGACACTGAAGCTTTCTTT. Protein sequence: CASSVGQRDTEAFF.

The chain is built from TRBV29-1 and TRBJ2-1, with TRBD2 identical over 10 bases. CDR1 is SQVTM and CDR2 is ANQGSEA in the germline V gene. The CDR3 runs to 14 residues. The V segment lost 6 bases and the J segment 4 bases; nucleotides outside the gene matches: 6. This CDR3 reads CSVVSGRGYNEQFF. The CDR3 DNA reads TGCAGCGTCGTCAGCGGGAGGGGATACAATGAGCAGTTCTTC.